The 29 T cell receptor beta chains below come from one sample, sequenced in a study of shared clonotypes between healthy human individuals (dated by TCRdb to 2018 to 2020). Library prep was done by the immunoSEQ multiplex PCR assay. This immuneACCESS table, as held by TCRdb, lists in-frame sequences with V and J called but not all clones. Of the missing ones, under half trace to an unresolved V gene in checked studies; the others have no known cause. A total of about 2.4 million clones appear in this sample, under 95% of them only once. Of the sample, about 0.38% is held by the ten largest clones. Sequencing was performed on naive CD4+ T cells from PBMCs. Taken with the paper, the label for cell subset or site translates to: CD45RA+ positively selected. Receptors were obtained from a man aged 18 to 30 in good health. Some clones in this sample may be carry-over from other donors' samples.

The chain has TRBV28 and TRBJ2-1; D is perhaps TRBD2 (7 bases). CDR1 and CDR2 (germline): MDHEN, SYDVKM. There are 16 residues in the CDR3. V was pared by 7 bases and J by 1 base, with 17 bases between. CDR3 protein: CASTVGGGTSYNEQFF. The CDR3 region has the DNA TGTGCCAGCACCGTAGGGGGGGGAACGTCCTACAATGAGCAGTTCTTC.

The chain uses TRBV10-3 and TRBJ1-2; D is unresolved. Germline CDR1 reads ENHRY; CDR2 reads SYGVKD. V dropped 4 bases and J dropped 3 bases, with 6 bases sitting between them. The CDR3 has 12 residues. Written as DNA, the CDR3 is TGTGCCATCAGTGCGCGGGACTATGGCTACACCTTC. It yields the protein CAISARDYGYTF.

The chain couples TRBV9 to TRBJ2-7; no clear D gene. This CDR3 is built from 15 residues. Trimming took 0 bases from V and 3 from J, leaving 13 bases between them. CDR1 and CDR2 from the germline V gene are SGDLS and YYNGEE. CDR3 region: CASSVAGENYYEQYF. In DNA, the CDR3 is TGTGCCAGCAGCGTAGCAGGTGAGAACTACTACGAGCAGTACTTC.

This chain uses TRBV7-7 with TRBJ2-1; 8 nucleotides line up with TRBD1. CDR1 is SSHAT and CDR2 is FNYEAQ in the germline V gene (reference sequence). The CDR3 sequence is 15 residues long. After removal of 5 bases from V and 1 base from J, the junction contained 4 bases not matched to a gene. The CDR3 nucleotides are TGTGCCAGCAGCGCCGGACAGGGTTCCTACAATGAGCAGTTCTTC. It translates to CASSAGQGSYNEQFF.

The chain links TRBV7-8 to TRBJ1-1; 8 nucleotides line up with TRBD1. The CDR3 consists of 17 residues. V shed 5 bases and J 0 bases; nucleotides not matched to a gene: 11. Germline V gene lookup returns CDR1 SGHVS and CDR2 FQNEAQ. Here the CDR3 reads CASSKGTGAYMNTEAFF. DNA for the CDR3: TGTGCCAGCAGCAAAGGGACAGGTGCCTACATGAACACTGAAGCTTTCTTT.

This chain connects TRBV28 to TRBJ1-5, with a tentative D call TRBD1 (6 bases). This CDR3 is built from 17 residues. Germline V gene sequence: CDR1 MDHEN, CDR2 SYDVKM. The V end was cut by 5 bases, the J end by 0 bases, with 17 bases between. CDR3 protein: CASSPLDSSYSNQPQHF. The CDR3 bases are TGTGCCAGCAGTCCGCTGGACAGCAGCTATAGCAATCAGCCCCAGCATTTT.

This clone was detected only once. This rearrangement joins TRBV29-1 to TRBJ1-5; tentative D call: TRBD1 (6 bases). CDR3 length: 14 amino acids. Germline loops: CDR1 SQVTM, CDR2 ANQGSEA. V lost 4 bases to trimming and J lost 0 bases, with 10 bases between them. The CDR3 sequence is CSVGGASSNQPQHF. DNA for the CDR3: TGCAGCGTTGGGGGGGCAAGTAGCAATCAGCCCCAGCATTTT.

This chain uses TRBV11-3 with TRBJ1-1; D gene unclear. The CDR3 covers 13 residues. Deletions cut 0 bases from V and 11 bases from J, with 13 bases between. Looked up from germline, CDR1 is SGHNT and CDR2 is YENEEA. CDR3 DNA: TGTGCCAGCAGCTTAGATGGTGGGGTATCTGCTTTCTTT. This translates into CASSLDGGVSAFF.

The rearrangement links TRBV4-1 to TRBJ2-1; 9 bases line up with TRBD2. CDR3 length: 16 residues. The germline V gene encodes CDR1 MGHRA and CDR2 YSYEKL. After removal of 1 base from V and 4 bases from J, the junction contained 5 bases not matched to a gene. In DNA, the CDR3 is TGCGCCAGCAGCCAAGGCCGACTAGCGGCTTACAATGAGCAGTTCTTC. This gives the protein CASSQGRLAAYNEQFF.

The V call is TRBV5-1, the J call TRBJ2-1, with D possibly being TRBD2 (5 bases). The germline V gene encodes CDR1 SGHRS and CDR2 YFSETQ. V lost 0 bases, J lost 2 bases, and 9 bases lay in between. The CDR3 totals 15 residues. CDR3 loop: CASSLVRVAYNEQFF. In nucleotides, the CDR3 is TGCGCCAGCAGCTTGGTGCGGGTTGCCTACAATGAGCAGTTCTTC.

About this clone itself: In the same sample, other DNA sequences code for this CDR3. The rearrangement links TRBV7-2 to TRBJ1-5; TRBD1 agrees at 7 bases. The germline V gene encodes CDR1 SGHTA and CDR2 FQGNSA. The V segment lost 2 bases and the J segment 5 bases; nucleotides outside the gene matches: 0. The CDR3 has 13 residues. The CDR3 region is CASSLTGDQPQHF. For the CDR3, the DNA is TGTGCCAGCAGCTTAACAGGGGATCAGCCCCAGCATTTT. The full variable domain, its missing parts supplied by reference TRBV7-2 and TRBJ1-5, is GAGVSQSPSNKVTEKGKDVELRCDPISGHTALYWYRQSLGQGLEFLIYFQGNSAPDKSGLPSDRFSAERTGGSVSTLTIQRTQQEDSAVYLCASSLTGDQPQHFGDGTRLSIL.

This chain uses TRBV5-1 with TRBJ2-5; D possibly corresponds to TRBD2 (7 bases). In germline, CDR1 is SGHRS, CDR2 YFSETQ. The CDR3 covers 15 residues. Trimming cost V 4 bases and J 5 bases, with 18 bases left between them. The CDR3 spells CASSRYQGGGETQYF. The CDR3 DNA sequence: TGCGCCAGCAGCCGGTATCAGGGAGGGGGGGAGACCCAGTACTTC.

This CDR3 is CAPGRGAEQFF. CDR3 sequence (DNA): TGTGCCCCAGGAAGAGGAGCTGAGCAGTTCTTC. The gene calls are TRBV2 and TRBJ2-1; D uncertain. Per germline, CDR1 SNHLY and CDR2 FYNNEI. Trimming cost V 11 bases and J 9 bases, with 14 bases left between them. This CDR3 contains 11 residues.

This clone has only a few counts. Other DNA sequences in the sample encode the same CDR3. The chain recombines TRBV9 with TRBJ1-1, with D perhaps TRBD1 (6 bases). V lost 0 bases to trimming and J lost 5 bases, with 8 bases between them. Germline V gene lookup returns CDR1 SGDLS and CDR2 YYNGEE. CDR3 length: 13 residues. The CDR3 protein is CASSVGQGTEAFF. The CDR3 DNA reads TGTGCCAGCAGCGTAGGGCAGGGGACTGAAGCTTTCTTT.

V and J are TRBV6-1 and TRBJ1-4; no reliable D call. V was clipped by 0 bases and J by 8 bases, with 10 bases between them. The CDR3 spans 14 residues. Germline V gene lookup returns CDR1 MNHNS and CDR2 SASEGT. CDR3 protein: CASSEADGREKLFF. CDR3 in DNA: TGTGCCAGCAGTGAAGCGGACGGGCGGGAAAAACTGTTTTTT.

V and J are TRBV10-3 and TRBJ1-3, with a tentative D call TRBD1 (6 bases). This CDR3 has 13 amino acids. V was trimmed by 6 bases and J by 2 bases, leaving 8 bases between them. Germline V CDR1 and CDR2: ENHRY, SYGVKD. In DNA, the CDR3 is TGTGCCATCAGGGGACAAGCTGGAAACACCATATATTTT. Amino acid sequence: CAIRGQAGNTIYF.

This chain links TRBV2 with TRBJ2-7, with D perhaps matching TRBD2 (6 bases). The CDR3 consists of 17 residues. V lost 1 base to trimming and J lost 1 base, with 17 bases between them. In germline, CDR1 is SNHLY, CDR2 FYNNEI. The chain's CDR3 is CASSEGPRRGLSYEQYF. The CDR3, as DNA: TGTGCCAGCAGTGAAGGGCCGAGGAGGGGATTATCCTACGAGCAGTACTTC. Full variable domain (rest looked up from reference TRBV2 and TRBJ2-7): EPEVTQTPSHQVTQMGQEVILRCVPISNHLYFYWYRQILGQKVEFLVSFYNNEISEKSEIFDDQFSVERPDGSNFTLKIRSTKLEDSAMYFCASSEGPRRGLSYEQYFGPGTRLTVT.

This chain joins TRBV7-2 and TRBJ2-5, with D uncertain. Germline-derived CDR1 and CDR2 are SGHTA and FQGNSA. The CDR3 sequence is 12 residues long. Trimming cost V 2 bases and J 11 bases, with 12 bases left between them. The CDR3 region is CASSLFSSLQYF. The DNA for the CDR3 is TGTGCCAGCAGCTTATTTTCTTCTTTGCAGTACTTC.

The CDR3 reads CASRERTGEQYF. The CDR3 DNA reads as TGTGCCAGCAGGGAGAGGACGGGGGAGCAGTACTTC. The V and J genes are TRBV11-1 and TRBJ2-5; tentatively, D is TRBD2 (6 bases). Germline values: CDR1 SGHAT, CDR2 FQDESV (reference sequence). The CDR3 runs to 12 residues. Trimming cost V 6 bases and J 11 bases, with 16 bases left between them.

The chain carries TRBV4-1 and TRBJ2-2; TRBD2 agrees at 10 bases. CDR3 length equals 17 residues. After removal of 3 bases from V and 4 bases from J, the junction contained 8 bases not matched to a gene. Germline V lookup: CDR1 MGHRA, CDR2 YSYEKL. The DNA of the CDR3 is TGCGCCAGCAGCCATCTTCTAGCGGGAGTCGGCACCGGGGAGCTGTTTTTT. It codes for CASSHLLAGVGTGELFF.

This clone has a single count. The V call is TRBV11-2, the J call TRBJ1-1, with D perhaps matching TRBD1 (5 bases). The V end lost 3 bases, the J end lost 5 bases, and 13 bases lay between the germline ends. The CDR3 length is 14 residues. From germline, CDR1 is SGHAT and CDR2 FQNNGV. Written as DNA, the CDR3 is TGTGCCAGCAGCTTTACTACCGGGGGGACTGAAGCTTTCTTT. Its translation is CASSFTTGGTEAFF. The variable domain in full, with the rest retrieved from reference TRBV11-2 and TRBJ1-1, is EAGVAQSPRYKIIEKRQSVAFWCNPISGHATLYWYQQILGQGPKLLIQFQNNGVVDDSQLPKDRFSAERLKGVDSTLKIQPAKLEDSAVYLCASSFTTGGTEAFFGQGTRLTVV.

In its sample, this clone was seen once. The rearrangement links TRBV27 to TRBJ1-4; 7 nucleotides line up with TRBD1. This CDR3 has 14 amino acids. From germline, CDR1 is MNHEY and CDR2 SMNVEV (reference sequence). J was trimmed by 6 bases and V by 6 bases; bases with no gene match: 7. The chain's CDR3 is CASSNAGGDEKLFF. The DNA for the CDR3 is TGTGCCAGCAGCAATGCAGGGGGGGATGAAAAACTGTTTTTT.

This chain connects TRBV9 to TRBJ2-7; no reliable D call. The CDR3 consists of 13 residues. The germline V gene has CDR1 SGDLS and CDR2 YYNGEE. The V gene lost 3 bases and the J gene lost 4 bases, with 11 bases spanning the gap. The CDR3 DNA sequence: TGTGCCAGCAGCGGACGAGAAACTTACGAGCAGTACTTC. Amino acid sequence: CASSGRETYEQYF.

V is TRBV19 and J is TRBJ2-7, with 7 nucleotides matching TRBD1. V shed 5 bases, J shed 5 bases, and the junction held 12 bases outside the gene matches. The CDR3 is 15 amino acids. CDR1 and CDR2 from the germline V gene are LNHDA and SQIVND (reference sequence). The CDR3 DNA follows: TGTGCCAGTAGTCCCCGACAGGGAAGAGGAAACGAGCAGTACTTC. Protein: CASSPRQGRGNEQYF.

CDR3 residues: CASSPEGGGNTGELFF. CDR3 nucleotide sequence: TGCGCCAGCAGCCCGGAGGGCGGAGGGAACACCGGGGAGCTGTTTTTT. The chain joins TRBV5-1 to TRBJ2-2, with a weak D call TRBD2 (6 bases). CDR3 size: 16 residues. V was clipped by 4 bases and J by 1 base, with 14 bases between them. Germline assignment: CDR1 SGHRS and CDR2 YFSETQ.

The J gene is TRBJ1-3, the V gene TRBV6-4, with D uncertain. The CDR3 consists of 15 residues. V lost 2 bases and J 2 bases, leaving 10 bases between the germline ends. The germline V gene has CDR1 MRHNA and CDR2 SNTAGT. The chain's CDR3 is CASSDVRLAGNTIYF. CDR3 nucleotide sequence: TGTGCCAGCAGTGACGTCCGTCTGGCTGGAAACACCATATATTTT.

The V gene is TRBV7-2, the J gene TRBJ1-3; D unresolved. Looked up from germline, CDR1 is SGHTA and CDR2 is FQGNSA. The length of the CDR3 is 15 residues. Between the trimmed V and J ends, which lost 0 bases and 4 bases, there was a span of 10 bases. CDR3 DNA sequence: TGTGCCAGCAGCTTAGCTTCAACGGCAGGAAACACCATATATTTT. Translated, it gives CASSLASTAGNTIYF.

This chain uses TRBV27 with TRBJ2-7, with D perhaps assigned TRBD1 or TRBD2 (6 bases each). V shed 0 bases and J shed 7 bases, with 13 bases lying between them. Germline V lookup: CDR1 MNHEY, CDR2 SMNVEV (reference sequence). The length of the CDR3 is 14 residues. The CDR3 region is CASSLSRSGAEQYF. The DNA for the CDR3 is TGTGCCAGCAGTTTATCGCGTTCGGGGGCGGAGCAGTACTTC.

In DNA, the CDR3 is TGTGCCAGCAGTTCCCTCTGGGATAGCGGGAACACAGATACGCAGTATTTT. Its translation: CASSSLWDSGNTDTQYF. J is TRBJ2-3 and V is TRBV28, with 8 bases aligning to TRBD2. Germline assignment: CDR1 MDHEN and CDR2 SYDVKM. The CDR3 contains 17 residues. Trimming at V came to 4 bases and at J to 2 bases, leaving 11 bases not matched to a gene. The full variable domain, rest sourced from reference TRBV28 and TRBJ2-3, is DVKVTQSSRYLVKRTGEKVFLECVQDMDHENMFWYRQDPGLGLRLIYFSYDVKMKEKGDIPEGYSVSREKKERFSLILESASTNQTSMYLCASSSLWDSGNTDTQYFGPGTRLTVL.